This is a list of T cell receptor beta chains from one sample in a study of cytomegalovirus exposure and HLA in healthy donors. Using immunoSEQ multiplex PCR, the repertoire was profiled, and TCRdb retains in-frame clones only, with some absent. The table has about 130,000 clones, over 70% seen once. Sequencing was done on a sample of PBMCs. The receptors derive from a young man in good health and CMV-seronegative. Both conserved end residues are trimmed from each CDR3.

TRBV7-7 ASSFGTGVQETQY
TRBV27 ASSRDRGSDTQY
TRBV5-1 ASSIYAGGEETQY
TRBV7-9 ASSPTLEQNNYGYT
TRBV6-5 ASSTLGATEQF
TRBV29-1 SVGTGGYNEQF
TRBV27 ASGRLAGKETQY
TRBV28 ASSSTGSGANVLT
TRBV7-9 ASSLNQGTEAF
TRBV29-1 SATGQGSTNYGYT
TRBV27 ASSTQGPNTGELF